Listed below are T cell receptor beta chains from one sample, sequenced in a study of blood T cell repertoires in COVID-19. Only in-frame clones appear in the TCRdb table, and some are missing; sequencing was by immunoSEQ multiplex PCR. This sample has some 150,000 clones, with around 90% found just once. The sample taken for sequencing was peripheral blood. These receptors were taken from a woman aged 55-75 years with active or convalescent COVID-19. CDR3s include the opening cysteine and the closing phenylalanine or tryptophan. Fields, in order: J gene, V gene, CDR3 protein.

TRBJ1-1,TRBV7-2,CASRADQALNTEAFF
TRBJ1-2,TRBV3-1/TRBV3-2,CASSQDGNRDRGQSFGYGYTF
TRBJ2-1,TRBV12-3/TRBV12-4,CASNPGDNEQFF
TRBJ2-7,TRBV11-2,CASSLTYEQYF
TRBJ2-2,TRBV5-6,CASSLWSGTPNTGELFF
TRBJ1-4,TRBV2,CASRTGTVNEKLFF
TRBJ1-1,TRBV27,CASKTRTAENTEAFF
TRBJ2-3,TRBV10-1,CASSETGTSGGIADTQYF
TRBJ2-3,TRBV14,CASSQVGTGADTQYF
TRBJ2-5,TRBV9,CASSPRGGHAETQYF
TRBJ2-3,TRBV5-1,CASSLEPSSTDTQYF
TRBJ2-7,TRBV5-1,CASSPTGQPSYEQYF
TRBJ2-1,TRBV5-6,CASSLGLGEQFF
TRBJ1-4,TRBV6-1,CASSDHSSNEKLFF
TRBJ1-5,TRBV10-3,CATSKGDNQPQHF
TRBJ2-3,TRBV7-9,CASSLTGGADTQYF
TRBJ1-1,TRBV6-5,CASSTNRGREAFF
TRBJ1-4,TRBV5-1,CASSLGTDSTNEKLFF
TRBJ1-2,TRBV5-6,CASRGQGANYGYTF
TRBJ1-2,TRBV6-5,CASSQSGAFNYGYTF
TRBJ2-5,TRBV19,CASSASGRQETQYF
TRBJ1-3,TRBV4-1,CASSQLPSSGNTIYF
TRBJ2-2,TRBV6-5,CASRVGGELAGELFF
TRBJ1-5,TRBV10-1,CASSEGTGHQPQHF
TRBJ2-3,TRBV6-1,CASSEARDSYTDTQYF
TRBJ1-3,TRBV2,CASTQTGSGNTIYF
TRBJ1-4,TRBV21-1,CASSKEDPAGQGAHRVRLAEKLFF
TRBJ2-5,TRBV9,CASSVAGLGGQETQYF
TRBJ2-7,TRBV2,CASSARTGSTSAYEQYF
TRBJ1-5,TRBV19,CASSIGGSRSNQPQHF
TRBJ1-2,TRBV7-9,CASSSTGIDGYTF
TRBJ1-5,TRBV5-1,CASSPKPGQGAFPPSYSNQPQHF
TRBJ2-3,TRBV7-8,CASSARLAGVTDTQYF
TRBJ2-7,TRBV19,CASSLTVSYEQYF
TRBJ2-7,TRBV30,CAWSVGGGGVYEQYF
TRBJ2-5,TRBV9,CASSVSSGGTQETQYF
TRBJ2-3,TRBV5-4,CASSAGLAGSDTQYF
TRBJ2-7,TRBV5-8,CASSFFYGLAGDYEQYF
TRBJ1-2,TRBV6-1,CASSEENRALSGYTF
TRBJ2-3,TRBV9,CASSVGLAGGKDTQYF
TRBJ2-7,TRBV6-5,CASSPGTKYEQYF
TRBJ1-2,TRBV19,CASSLRDRELVDGYTF
TRBJ1-5,TRBV18,CASSPRDRGRDQPQHF
TRBJ1-1,TRBV5-8,CASSLPSGGNTEAFF
TRBJ1-2,TRBV10-3,CAISEPGQGLYGYTF
TRBJ1-1,TRBV18,CASSPTGETIEAFF
TRBJ1-2,TRBV25-1,CASRRGVDYGYTF
TRBJ1-1,TRBV11-2,CASSLVGTGVNTEAFF
TRBJ2-1,TRBV5-1,CASSLGRVSYNEQFF
TRBJ1-4,TRBV7-2,CASAAGIVEKLFF
TRBJ1-5,TRBV5-1,CASSSGDRNNQPQHF
TRBJ1-3,TRBV4-1,CASRKDLYSGTSGNTIYF
TRBJ1-5,TRBV19,CASSSRGLFNQPQHF
TRBJ1-2,TRBV15,CATRQDRGPGAYGYTF
TRBJ1-1,TRBV9,CASSVDPGGTEAFF
TRBJ2-7,TRBV4-3,CASSQGPMTGFPYEQYF